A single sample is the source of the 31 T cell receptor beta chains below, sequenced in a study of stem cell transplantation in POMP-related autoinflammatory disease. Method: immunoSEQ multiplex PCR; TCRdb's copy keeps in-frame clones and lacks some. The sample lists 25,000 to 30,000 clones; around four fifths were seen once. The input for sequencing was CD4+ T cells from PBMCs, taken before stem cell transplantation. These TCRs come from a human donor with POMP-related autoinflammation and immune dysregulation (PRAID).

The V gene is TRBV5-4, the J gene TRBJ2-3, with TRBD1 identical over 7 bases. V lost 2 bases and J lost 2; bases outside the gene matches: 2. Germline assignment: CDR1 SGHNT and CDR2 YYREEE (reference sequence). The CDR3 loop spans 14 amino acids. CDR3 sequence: CASSLDRATDTQYF. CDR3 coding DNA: TGTGCCAGCAGCTTAGACAGGGCCACAGATACGCAGTATTTT. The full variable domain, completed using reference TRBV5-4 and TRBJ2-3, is ETGVTQSPTHLIKTRGQQVTLRCSSQSGHNTVSWYQQALGQGPQFIFQYYREEENGRGNFPPRFSGLQFPNYSSELNVNALELDDSALYLCASSLDRATDTQYFGPGTRLTVL.

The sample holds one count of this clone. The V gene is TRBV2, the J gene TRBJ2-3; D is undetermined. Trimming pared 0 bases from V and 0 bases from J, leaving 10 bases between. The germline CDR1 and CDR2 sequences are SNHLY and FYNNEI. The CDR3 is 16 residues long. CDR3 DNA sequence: TGTGCCAGCAGTGAAGCGGGCGGAGAAAGCACAGATACGCAGTATTTT. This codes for CASSEAGGESTDTQYF.

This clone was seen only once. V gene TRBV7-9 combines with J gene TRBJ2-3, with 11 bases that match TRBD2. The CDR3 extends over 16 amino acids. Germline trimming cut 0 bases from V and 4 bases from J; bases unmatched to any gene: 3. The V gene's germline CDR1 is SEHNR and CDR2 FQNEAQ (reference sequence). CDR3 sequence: CASSLALAGGADTQYF. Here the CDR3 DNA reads TGTGCCAGCAGCTTAGCCCTAGCGGGGGGTGCAGATACGCAGTATTTT.

The CDR3 DNA sequence: TGCGCCAGCAGCTTGGCGGGAAGCGGGATGAATTCGGAGACCCAGTACTTC. It is translated as CASSLAGSGMNSETQYF. This rearrangement joins TRBV5-1 to TRBJ2-5, with TRBD2 identical over 7 bases. V gave up 0 bases and J gave up 5 bases; unmatched junction bases: 13. Germline V gives CDR1 SGHRS, CDR2 YFSETQ. The CDR3 length is 17 residues.

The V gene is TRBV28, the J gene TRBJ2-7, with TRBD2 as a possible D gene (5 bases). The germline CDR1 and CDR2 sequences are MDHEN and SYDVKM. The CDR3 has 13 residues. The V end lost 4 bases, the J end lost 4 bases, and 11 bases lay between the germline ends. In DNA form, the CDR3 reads TGTGCCAGCAGTTCCCACGGGGATTACGAGCAGTACTTC. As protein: CASSSHGDYEQYF.

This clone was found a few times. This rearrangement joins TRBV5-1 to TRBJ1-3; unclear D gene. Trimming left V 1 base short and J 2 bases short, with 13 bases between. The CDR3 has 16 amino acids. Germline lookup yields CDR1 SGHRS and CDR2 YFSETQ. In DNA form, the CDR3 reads TGCGCCAGCAGCTTGTCATCCCCTGGGACTGGAAACACCATATATTTT. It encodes CASSLSSPGTGNTIYF.

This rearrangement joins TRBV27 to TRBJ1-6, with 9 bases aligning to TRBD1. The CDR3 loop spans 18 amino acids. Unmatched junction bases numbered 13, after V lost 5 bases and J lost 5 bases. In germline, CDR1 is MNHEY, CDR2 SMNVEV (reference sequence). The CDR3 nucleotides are TGTGCCAGCAGTGGGACAGGGAGACCCCGCTCTGATAATTCACCCCTCCACTTT. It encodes CASSGTGRPRSDNSPLHF.

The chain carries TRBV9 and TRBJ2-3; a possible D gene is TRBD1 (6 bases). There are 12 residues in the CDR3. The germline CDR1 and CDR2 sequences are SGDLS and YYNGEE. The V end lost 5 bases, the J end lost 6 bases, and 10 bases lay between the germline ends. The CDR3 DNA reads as TGTGCCAGCAGGGGAACAGGGGATACGCAGTATTTT. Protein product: CASRGTGDTQYF. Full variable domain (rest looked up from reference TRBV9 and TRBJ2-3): DSGVTQTPKHLITATGQRVTLRCSPRSGDLSVYWYQQSLDQGLQFLIQYYNGEERAKGNILERFSAQQFPDLHSELNLSSLELGDSALYFCASRGTGDTQYFGPGTRLTVL.

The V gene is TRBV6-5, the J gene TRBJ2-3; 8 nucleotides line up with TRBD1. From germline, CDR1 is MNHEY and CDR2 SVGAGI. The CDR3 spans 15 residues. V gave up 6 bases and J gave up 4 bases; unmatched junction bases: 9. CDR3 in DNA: TGTGCCAGCAGGCAACAGGGGGTAGTGGCAGATACGCAGTATTTT. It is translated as CASRQQGVVADTQYF.

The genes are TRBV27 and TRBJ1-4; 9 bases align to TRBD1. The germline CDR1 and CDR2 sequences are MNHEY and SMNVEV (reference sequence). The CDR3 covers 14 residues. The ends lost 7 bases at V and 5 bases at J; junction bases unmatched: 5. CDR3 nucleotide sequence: TGTGCCAGCATCCCCGGGACAGGGAATGAAAAACTGTTTTTT. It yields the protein CASIPGTGNEKLFF.

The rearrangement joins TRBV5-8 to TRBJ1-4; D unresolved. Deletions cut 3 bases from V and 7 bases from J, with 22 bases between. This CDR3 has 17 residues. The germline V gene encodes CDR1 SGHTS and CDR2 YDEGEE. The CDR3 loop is CASSWLRTGPGGEKLFF. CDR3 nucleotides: TGTGCCAGCAGCTGGCTGAGGACGGGTCCTGGAGGTGAAAAACTGTTTTTT.

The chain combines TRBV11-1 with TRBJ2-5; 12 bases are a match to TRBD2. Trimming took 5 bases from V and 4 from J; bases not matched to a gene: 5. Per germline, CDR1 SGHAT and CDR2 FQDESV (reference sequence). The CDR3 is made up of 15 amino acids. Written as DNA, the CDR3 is TGTGCCAGCAGCCGGACTAGCGGGACTCGAGAGACCCAGTACTTC. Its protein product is CASSRTSGTRETQYF. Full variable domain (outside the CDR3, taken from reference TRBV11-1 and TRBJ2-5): EAEVAQSPRYKITEKSQAVAFWCDPISGHATLYWYRQILGQGPELLVQFQDESVVDDSQLPKDRFSAERLKGVDSTLKIQPAELGDSAMYLCASSRTSGTRETQYFGPGTRLLVL.

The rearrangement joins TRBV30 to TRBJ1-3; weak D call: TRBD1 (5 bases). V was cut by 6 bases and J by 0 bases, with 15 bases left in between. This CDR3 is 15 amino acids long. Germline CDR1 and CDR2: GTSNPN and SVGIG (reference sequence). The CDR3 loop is CACNRDSSSGNTIYF. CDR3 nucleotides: TGTGCCTGCAATCGGGACTCCAGCTCTGGAAACACCATATATTTT. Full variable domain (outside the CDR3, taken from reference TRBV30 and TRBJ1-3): SQTIHQWPATLVQPVGSPLSLECTVEGTSNPNLYWYRQAAGRGLQLLFYSVGIGQISSEVPQNLSASRPQDRQFILSSKKLLLSDSGFYLCACNRDSSSGNTIYFGEGSWLTVV.

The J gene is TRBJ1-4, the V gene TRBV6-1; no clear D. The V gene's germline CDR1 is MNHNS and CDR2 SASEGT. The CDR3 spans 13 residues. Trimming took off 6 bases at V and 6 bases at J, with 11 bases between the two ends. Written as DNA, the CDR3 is TGTGCCAGCAGGGGCAGGACCTATGAAAAACTGTTTTTT. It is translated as CASRGRTYEKLFF.

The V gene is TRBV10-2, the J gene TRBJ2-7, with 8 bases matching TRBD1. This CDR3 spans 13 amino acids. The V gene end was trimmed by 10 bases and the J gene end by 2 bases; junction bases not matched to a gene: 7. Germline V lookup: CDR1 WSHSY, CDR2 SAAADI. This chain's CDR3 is CATGQGWAYEQYF. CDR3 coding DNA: TGCGCCACCGGACAGGGATGGGCCTACGAGCAGTACTTC.

Here the CDR3 reads CASSYLQAPATQYF. CDR3 DNA sequence: TGTGCCAGCAGTTATCTTCAGGCCCCAGCTACGCAGTATTTT. V is TRBV6-5 and J is TRBJ2-3; no firm D call. This CDR3 spans 14 amino acids. The V end lost 3 bases, the J end lost 8 bases, and 15 bases lay between the germline ends. Germline CDR1 is MNHEY and CDR2 is SVGAGI.

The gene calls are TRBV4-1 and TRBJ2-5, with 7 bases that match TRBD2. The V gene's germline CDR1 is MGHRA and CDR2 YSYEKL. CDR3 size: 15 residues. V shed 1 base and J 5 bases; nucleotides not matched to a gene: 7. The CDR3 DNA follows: TGCGCCAGCAGCCAAGTGGGGGGGAGGAGGGAGACCCAGTACTTC. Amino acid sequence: CASSQVGGRRETQYF.

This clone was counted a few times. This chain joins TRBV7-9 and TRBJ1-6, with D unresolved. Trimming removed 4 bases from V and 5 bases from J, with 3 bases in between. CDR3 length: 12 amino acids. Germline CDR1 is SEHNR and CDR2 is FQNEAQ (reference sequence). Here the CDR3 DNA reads TGTGCCAGCAGCTCAGATAATTCACCCCTCCACTTT. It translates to CASSSDNSPLHF.

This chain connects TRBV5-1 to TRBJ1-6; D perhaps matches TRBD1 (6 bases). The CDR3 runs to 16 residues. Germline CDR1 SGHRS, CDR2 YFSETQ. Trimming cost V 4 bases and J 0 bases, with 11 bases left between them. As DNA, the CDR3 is TGCGCCAGCAGCCTAACAGGGTTCTCCTATAATTCACCCCTCCACTTT. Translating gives CASSLTGFSYNSPLHF.

CDR3 protein: CASSTQIEAFF. CDR3 DNA: TGTGCCAGCAGCACCCAGATTGAAGCTTTCTTT. The rearrangement links TRBV5-5 to TRBJ1-1, with D uncertain. The CDR3 covers 11 residues. Trimming removed 4 bases at V and 7 bases at J, with 8 bases between. Per germline, CDR1 SGHKS and CDR2 YYEKEE (reference sequence).

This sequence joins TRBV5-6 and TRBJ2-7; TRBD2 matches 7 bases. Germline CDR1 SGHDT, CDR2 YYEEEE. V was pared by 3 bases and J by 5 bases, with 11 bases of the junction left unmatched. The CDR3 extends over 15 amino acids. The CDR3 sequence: CASSWGGRVSDEQYF. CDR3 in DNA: TGTGCCAGCAGCTGGGGCGGGAGAGTGAGTGACGAGCAGTACTTC.

CDR3 nucleotide sequence: TGCGCCAGCAGCTTGGTTTCTTACCAAGAGACCCAGTACTTC. This gives the protein CASSLVSYQETQYF. This chain links TRBV5-1 with TRBJ2-5, with D unresolved. The V and J ends lost 0 bases and 0 bases respectively, with 6 bases between them. The germline gives CDR1 SGHRS, CDR2 YFSETQ. This CDR3 contains 14 residues.

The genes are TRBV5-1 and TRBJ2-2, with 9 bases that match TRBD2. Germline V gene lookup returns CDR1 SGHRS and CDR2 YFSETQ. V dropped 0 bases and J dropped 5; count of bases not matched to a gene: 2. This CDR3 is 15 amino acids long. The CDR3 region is CASSLGLAVTGELFF. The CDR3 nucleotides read TGCGCCAGCAGCTTGGGACTAGCGGTTACCGGGGAGCTGTTTTTT.

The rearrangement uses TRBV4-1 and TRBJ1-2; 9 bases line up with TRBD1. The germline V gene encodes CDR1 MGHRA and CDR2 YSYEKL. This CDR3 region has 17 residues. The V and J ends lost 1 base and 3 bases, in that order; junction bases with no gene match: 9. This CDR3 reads CASSQVFYRDRDYGYTF. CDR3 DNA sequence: TGCGCCAGCAGCCAAGTTTTCTATCGGGACAGGGACTATGGCTACACCTTC.

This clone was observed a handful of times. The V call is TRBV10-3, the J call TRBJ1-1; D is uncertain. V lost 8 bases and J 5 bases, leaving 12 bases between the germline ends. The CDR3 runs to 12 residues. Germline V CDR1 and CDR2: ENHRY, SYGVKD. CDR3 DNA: TGTGCCATCGGGAAGGGAAGTACTGAAGCTTTCTTT. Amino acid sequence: CAIGKGSTEAFF.

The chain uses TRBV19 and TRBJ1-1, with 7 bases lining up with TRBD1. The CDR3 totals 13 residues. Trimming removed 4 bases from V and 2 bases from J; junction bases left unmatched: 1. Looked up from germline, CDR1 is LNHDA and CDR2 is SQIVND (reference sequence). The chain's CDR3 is CASSNRGNTEAFF. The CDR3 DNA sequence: TGTGCCAGTAGTAACAGGGGAAACACTGAAGCTTTCTTT.

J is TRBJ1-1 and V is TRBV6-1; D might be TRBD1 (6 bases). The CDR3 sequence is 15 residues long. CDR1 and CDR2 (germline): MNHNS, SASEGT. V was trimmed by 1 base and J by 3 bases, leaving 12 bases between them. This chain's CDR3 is CASSEGPGAYTEAFF. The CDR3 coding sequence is TGTGCCAGCAGTGAAGGTCCGGGGGCGTACACTGAAGCTTTCTTT.

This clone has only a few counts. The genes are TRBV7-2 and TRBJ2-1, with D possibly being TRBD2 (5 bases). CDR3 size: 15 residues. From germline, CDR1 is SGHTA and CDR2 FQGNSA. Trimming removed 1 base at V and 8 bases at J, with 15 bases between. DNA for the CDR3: TGTGCCAGCAGCTTAGTGGTGGGAGTGGAGTATGAGCAGTTCTTC. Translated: CASSLVVGVEYEQFF.

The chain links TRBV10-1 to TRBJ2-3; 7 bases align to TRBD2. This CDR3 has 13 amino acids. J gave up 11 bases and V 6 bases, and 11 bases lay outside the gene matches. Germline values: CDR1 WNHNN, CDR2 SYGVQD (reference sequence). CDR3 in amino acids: CASSKAGLKGQYF. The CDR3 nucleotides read TGCGCCAGCAGCAAAGCGGGACTGAAGGGGCAGTATTTT.

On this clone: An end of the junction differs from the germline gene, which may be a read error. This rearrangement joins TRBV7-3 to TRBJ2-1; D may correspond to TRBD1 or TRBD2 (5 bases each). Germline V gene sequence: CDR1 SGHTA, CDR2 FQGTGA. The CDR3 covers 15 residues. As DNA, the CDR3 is TGTGCCAGCAGCTTACACCTAGCCGGACACAAAGAGCAGTTCTTC. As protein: CASSLHLAGHKEQFF.

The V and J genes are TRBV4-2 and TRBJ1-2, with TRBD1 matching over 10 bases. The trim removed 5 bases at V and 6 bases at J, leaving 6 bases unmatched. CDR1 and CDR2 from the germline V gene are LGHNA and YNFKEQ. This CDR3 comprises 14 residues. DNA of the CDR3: TGTGCCAGCAGCAATGGACAGGGGGATGATGGCTACACCTTC. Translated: CASSNGQGDDGYTF.